This is a list of T cell receptor beta chains from one sample in a study of cytomegalovirus exposure and HLA in healthy donors. TCRdb's table, derived via immunoSEQ multiplex PCR, lists solely in-frame clones and lacks some. The data show about 110,000 clones, approximately 58% seen once. Sequencing was performed on PBMCs. These receptors were obtained from a woman between 25 and 40 years old in good health and CMV-seronegative. Each CDR3 is given with its conserved first and last residue. D genes are given only for firm matches. Clone size is shown for a subset of rows, as once, few, many or a class of expanded clone.

cdr3_nt cdr3_aa clone_size j_call v_call d_call
TGTGCCAGCAGACTCCGGGACACCTCTAATGAAAAACTGTTTTTT CASRLRDTSNEKLFF few TRBJ1-4 TRBV2 .
TGTGCCAGTAGCCAAGACCGGGACACCTATGGCTACACCTTC CASSQDRDTYGYTF . TRBJ1-2 TRBV19 .
TGTGCCAGCAGCCACGACGGAGGCTACGAGCAGTACTTC CASSHDGGYEQYF . TRBJ2-7 TRBV11-3 .
TGTGCCAGCTTAGAAGGTAGCGGGGGCAATGAGCAGTTCTTC CASLEGSGGNEQFF few TRBJ2-1 TRBV6-1 TRBD2
TGTGCCAGCAGCAGCGATAAGGACTATGGCTACACCTTC CASSSDKDYGYTF . TRBJ1-2 TRBV7-9 .
TGTGCCAGCAGCTGGGGGGACAGGGGTGACGCTTTCTTT CASSWGDRGDAFF . TRBJ1-1 TRBV5-4 TRBD1
TGTGCCAGCAGTCGACAGGGGGCGCCTGCCAATGAGCAGTTCTTC CASSRQGAPANEQFF . TRBJ2-1 TRBV6-1 TRBD1
TGCGCCAGCAGCCAAGAGGGTTATGGCGGCAGCTCCTACAATGAGCAGTTCTTC CASSQEGYGGSSYNEQFF . TRBJ2-1 TRBV4-1 .
TGTGCCAGCAACCTGGGGGGCGGGAGTGTAGATACGCAGTATTTT CASNLGGGSVDTQYF . TRBJ2-3 TRBV28 .
TGTGCCAGCAGCTTGTTTCTGGGAGTGAACACTGAAGCTTTCTTT CASSLFLGVNTEAFF few TRBJ1-1 TRBV5-6 .
TGTGCCAGCAGCTTGTCACTAGGAGATGAGCAGTTCTTC CASSLSLGDEQFF . TRBJ2-1 TRBV7-2 .
TGTGCCAGTACTCTTGGAGGGGGCCTCTCTGGGGCCAACGTCCTGACTTTC CASTLGGGLSGANVLTF . TRBJ2-6 TRBV19 .
TGTGCCAGCAGCTTAGGGGGACTAGCGAGCCACAATGAGCAGTTCTTC CASSLGGLASHNEQFF . TRBJ2-1 TRBV7-9 TRBD2
TGTGCCAGCAGTCCGCGACTAGCGGGAGGGACCGGGGAGCTGTTTTTT CASSPRLAGGTGELFF . TRBJ2-2 TRBV27 TRBD2
TGTGCCAGCAGTCCTAGCGGGAGTGCTGTGTGGTACGAGCAGTACTTC CASSPSGSAVWYEQYF . TRBJ2-7 TRBV27 TRBD2
TGTGCCAGCAGCTCAACACATAAGCGGGAGGACTCCTACGAGCAGTACTTC CASSSTHKREDSYEQYF . TRBJ2-7 TRBV7-9 TRBD2
TGTGCCAGCAGCCCTACGGGGTCTTCCTACGAGCAGTACTTC CASSPTGSSYEQYF . TRBJ2-7 TRBV9 .
TGCGCCAGCAGCTCGGGGGGGGAATCCGGGGCCAACGTCCTGACTTTC CASSSGGESGANVLTF . TRBJ2-6 TRBV5-1 TRBD2
TGTGCCAGCAGCTTAGAGCGAACTAGACTATTCCACTTC CASSLERTRLFHF . TRBJ2-7 TRBV7-2 .
TGTGCCTGGTCCGCTGTAGCGGGCAACAATGAGCAGTTCTTC CAWSAVAGNNEQFF . TRBJ2-1 TRBV30 TRBD2
TGTGCCAGCAGTTTTGGCCTGAACACTGAAGCTTTCTTT CASSFGLNTEAFF . TRBJ1-1 TRBV27 .
TGTGCCAGCAGCTTGAACCCCGACACCCGGGGATACAATGAGCAGTTCTTC CASSLNPDTRGYNEQFF . TRBJ2-1 TRBV5-6 .
TGTGCCAGCAGCTCCGGGACTAGCTCTTTAGAGACCCAGTACTTC CASSSGTSSLETQYF few TRBJ2-5 TRBV5-6 TRBD2
TGTGCCAGCAGCCTCCTTAGCGGCTACGAGCAGTACTTC CASSLLSGYEQYF . TRBJ2-7 TRBV6-6 .
TGCAGCGCCCACCCCTCTAGAGATACGCAGTATTTT CSAHPSRDTQYF few TRBJ2-3 TRBV29-1 .
TGCGCCAGCAGCTTGGCCACGAGGGCTAATGAAAAACTGTTTTTT CASSLATRANEKLFF few TRBJ1-4 TRBV5-1 .
TGTGCCAGCAGCTTAACACAGGGTTTCTACAATGAGCAGTTCTTC CASSLTQGFYNEQFF . TRBJ2-1 TRBV7-6 .
TGCGCCAGCAGCCAAGTGGGCGGACTAGCTTACAATGAGCAGTTCTTC CASSQVGGLAYNEQFF . TRBJ2-1 TRBV4-1 TRBD2
TGTGCCAGCAGCTTAGTCGTCTCCTACGAGCAGTACTTC CASSLVVSYEQYF once TRBJ2-7 TRBV7-9 .
TGTGCCAGCAGCGGGACAGGGGAATATAATGAGCAGTTCTTC CASSGTGEYNEQFF few TRBJ2-1 TRBV2 TRBD1
TGTGCCAGCAGCACGGACAGGGGGTCCTCCTACGAGCAGTACTTC CASSTDRGSSYEQYF . TRBJ2-7 TRBV7-9 TRBD1
TGCGCCAGCAGTAAAACTAGCGGGAGGGCTATCTCCTACGAGCAGTACTTC CASSKTSGRAISYEQYF . TRBJ2-7 TRBV10-2 TRBD2
TGTGCCAGCAGCTTGGCGAGGGAGCAGTTCTTC CASSLAREQFF . TRBJ2-1 TRBV5-6 .
TGTGCCAGCAGCTTAGATTTCCGGGACAGGAGAGATACGCAGTATTTT CASSLDFRDRRDTQYF . TRBJ2-3 TRBV11-2 TRBD1
TGTGCCAGCAGTGAAGTCAGAGGCGCCGCTGAAGCTTTCTTT CASSEVRGAAEAFF . TRBJ1-1 TRBV6-1 .
TGTGCCAGCAGCAACACTGGACAGCAACGGAGAGATACGCAGTATTTT CASSNTGQQRRDTQYF few TRBJ2-3 TRBV5-8 .
TGTGCCAGCAGTGAAGTATTGGATACGCAGTATTTT CASSEVLDTQYF . TRBJ2-3 TRBV6-1 .
TGTGCCAGCAGCTTAGGGGCGGGAGCTGGAAACACCATATATTTT CASSLGAGAGNTIYF . TRBJ1-3 TRBV11-2 .
TGTGCCAGCAGCACCAAAGGGGACAGATACAATGAGCAGTTCTTC CASSTKGDRYNEQFF few TRBJ2-1 TRBV7-2 TRBD1
TGTGCCAGCAGCTTGTTTCTTCAGGGGGGTCAAGAGACCCAGTACTTC CASSLFLQGGQETQYF few TRBJ2-5 TRBV5-6 .
TGCAGCGTTGAATACCTTAGCGGGAGTGTCGCAGATACGCAGTATTTT CSVEYLSGSVADTQYF few TRBJ2-3 TRBV29-1 TRBD2
TGTGCCAGCAGCCTGACAGGGGCCATCACGGAGGACTATGGCTACACCTTC CASSLTGAITEDYGYTF . TRBJ1-2 TRBV7-9 TRBD1
TGTGCCACCAGCAGTCTAGGACTAGCGGGAGGTACCACCTACGAGCAGTACTTC CATSSLGLAGGTTYEQYF . TRBJ2-7 TRBV15 TRBD2
TGTGCCTGGGCACCTCAGGTAAATCAGCCCCAGCATTTT CAWAPQVNQPQHF once TRBJ1-5 TRBV30 .
TGTGCCAGCAGCAACTGGACTACCTACAATGAGCAGTTCTTC CASSNWTTYNEQFF few TRBJ2-1 TRBV21-1 .
TGTGCCAGCTCACCTGGCCAGGGGGGCCACGGGGAGCTGTTTTTT CASSPGQGGHGELFF . TRBJ2-2 TRBV18 .
TGTGCCAGCAGTTTGGAGTTGACAGACAATCAGCCCCAGCATTTT CASSLELTDNQPQHF . TRBJ1-5 TRBV28 .
TGTGCCAGTAGTTTCGGACAGGGCTACGAGCAGTACTTC CASSFGQGYEQYF . TRBJ2-7 TRBV19 TRBD1
TGTGCCAGCAGCCCGGTCGCGGGGGGCTACGAGCAGTACTTC CASSPVAGGYEQYF . TRBJ2-7 TRBV6-5 TRBD2
TGTGCCAGCAGCGCTGACAGGTGGCCTTCTCAGCAGTACTTC CASSADRWPSQQYF . TRBJ2-7 TRBV5-6 .
TGTGCCAGCAGTCTAGCGGGGATGAATCAGCCCCAGCATTTT CASSLAGMNQPQHF . TRBJ1-5 TRBV6-6 .
TGTGCCAGCAGCCCTCGGCCTGGACAGATCTATGGCTACACCTTC CASSPRPGQIYGYTF . TRBJ1-2 TRBV6-5 .
TGTGCCAGCAGCTTAGGCGGGACAGGATACAATGAGCAGTTCTTC CASSLGGTGYNEQFF once TRBJ2-1 TRBV13 TRBD1
TGTGCCAGCCTCTCTTCCGCAGGACAGGGACGGGAGACCCAGTACTTC CASLSSAGQGRETQYF . TRBJ2-5 TRBV28 TRBD1
TGTGCCAGCAGCTTAGCTGGGCCAGGGAGCTACACCTTC CASSLAGPGSYTF few TRBJ1-2 TRBV7-8 .
TGTGCCAGCAGCTTGGGGACAGGTTTACCAAATCAGCCCCAGCATTTT CASSLGTGLPNQPQHF . TRBJ1-5 TRBV5-6 TRBD1
TGCAGCGTTGAGGAACGGGAAGGCTACACCTTC CSVEEREGYTF . TRBJ1-2 TRBV29-1 .
TGTGCCAGTTACAGGGCGGTGGATGGCTACACCTTC CASYRAVDGYTF . TRBJ1-2 TRBV28 .